This T cell receptor (beta chain) appears in the sequencing data of a study of blood T cell repertoires in COVID-19. On the study more broadly: PBMCs, B-cell-depleted T cells, or T cells provided the cDNA or gDNA that made up the material.

Profiling relied on immunoSEQ multiplex PCR, and the TCRdb table lists in-frame clones only, not all of them. The sample yields more than 250,000 clones, about 89% seen once. Participants were aged about 18 to 100 years, lived in 20 to 25 US areas, and enrolled virtually. This CDR3 is built from 17 residues. V was pared by 0 bases and J by 8 bases, with 14 bases of the junction left unmatched. The germline V gene encodes CDR1 SGHNT and CDR2 YYREEE (reference sequence). This TCR came from a woman aged 30 to 39 who had recovered from COVID-19. Sequenced sample: PBMCs or T cells enriched from blood (not recorded which). This rearrangement joins TRBV5-4 to TRBJ1-2; 9 bases are shared with TRBD1. The CDR3 reads CASSLVPGQGQSRGYTF. In nucleotides, the CDR3 is TGTGCCAGCAGCTTGGTGCCCGGACAGGGGCAATCTAGGGGCTACACCTTC.